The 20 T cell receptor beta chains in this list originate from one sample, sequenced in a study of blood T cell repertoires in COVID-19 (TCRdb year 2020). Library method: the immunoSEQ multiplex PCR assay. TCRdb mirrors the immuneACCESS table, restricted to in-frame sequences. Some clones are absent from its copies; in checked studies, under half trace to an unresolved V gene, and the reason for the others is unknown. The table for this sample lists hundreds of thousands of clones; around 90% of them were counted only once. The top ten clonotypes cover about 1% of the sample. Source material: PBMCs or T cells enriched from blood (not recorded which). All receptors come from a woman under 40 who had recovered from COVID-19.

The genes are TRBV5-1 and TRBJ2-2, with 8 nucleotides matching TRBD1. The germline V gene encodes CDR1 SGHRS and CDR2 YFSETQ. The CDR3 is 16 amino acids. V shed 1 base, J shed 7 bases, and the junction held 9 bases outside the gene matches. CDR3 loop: CASSLWRQGASGELFF. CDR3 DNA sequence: TGCGCCAGCAGCTTGTGGCGCCAGGGGGCAAGCGGGGAGCTGTTTTTT. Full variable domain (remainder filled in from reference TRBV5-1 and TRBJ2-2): KAGVTQTPRYLIKTRGQQVTLSCSPISGHRSVSWYQQTPGQGLQFLFEYFSETQRNKGNFPGRFSGRQFSNSRSEMNVSTLELGDSALYLCASSLWRQGASGELFFGEGSRLTVL.

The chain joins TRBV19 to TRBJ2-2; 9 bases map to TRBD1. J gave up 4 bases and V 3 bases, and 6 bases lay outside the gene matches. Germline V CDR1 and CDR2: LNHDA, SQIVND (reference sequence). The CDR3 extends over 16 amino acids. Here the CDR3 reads CASSILQGAGTGELFF. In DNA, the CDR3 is TGTGCCAGTAGTATTTTACAGGGGGCGGGCACCGGGGAGCTGTTTTTT.

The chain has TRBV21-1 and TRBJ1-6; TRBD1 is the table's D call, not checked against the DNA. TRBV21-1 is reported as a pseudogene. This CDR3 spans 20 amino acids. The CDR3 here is CASSKVVQGPAGFNNSPLHF. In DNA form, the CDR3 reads TGTGCCAGCAGCAAAGTTGTACAGGGCCCTGCGGGCTTCAATAATTCACCCCTCCACTTT.

The CDR3 here is CAWSVHRVNTEAFF. The CDR3 DNA is TGTGCCTGGAGTGTACACAGGGTGAACACTGAAGCTTTCTTT. The gene calls are TRBV30 and TRBJ1-1; possibly TRBD1 for D (6 bases). Germline-derived CDR1 and CDR2 are GTSNPN and SVGIG (reference sequence). Trimming left V 0 bases short and J 0 bases short, with 8 bases between. This CDR3 is 14 amino acids long.

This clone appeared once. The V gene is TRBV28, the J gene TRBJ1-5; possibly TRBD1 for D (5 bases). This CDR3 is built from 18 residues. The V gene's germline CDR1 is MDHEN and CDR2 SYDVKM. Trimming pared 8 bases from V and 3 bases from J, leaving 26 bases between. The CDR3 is CASPPPVDSHLANQPQHF. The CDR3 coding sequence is TGTGCCAGCCCGCCTCCCGTTGACAGTCATCTCGCCAATCAGCCCCAGCATTTT.

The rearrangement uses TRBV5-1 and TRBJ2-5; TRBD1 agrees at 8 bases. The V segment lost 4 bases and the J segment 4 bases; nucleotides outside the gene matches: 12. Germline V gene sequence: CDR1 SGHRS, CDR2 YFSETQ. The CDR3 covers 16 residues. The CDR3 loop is CASSETTGVDLETQYF. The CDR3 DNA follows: TGCGCCAGCAGCGAAACGACAGGGGTTGACCTAGAGACCCAGTACTTC. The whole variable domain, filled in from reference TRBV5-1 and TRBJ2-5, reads KAGVTQTPRYLIKTRGQQVTLSCSPISGHRSVSWYQQTPGQGLQFLFEYFSETQRNKGNFPGRFSGRQFSNSRSEMNVSTLELGDSALYLCASSETTGVDLETQYFGPGTRLLVL.

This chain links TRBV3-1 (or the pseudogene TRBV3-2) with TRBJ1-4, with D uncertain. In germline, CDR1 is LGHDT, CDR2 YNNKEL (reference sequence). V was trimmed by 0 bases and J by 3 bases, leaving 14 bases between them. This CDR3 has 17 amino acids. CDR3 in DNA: TGTGCCAGCAGCCAAGATAGTTTCGGGAGCGCTAATGAAAAACTGTTTTTT. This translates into CASSQDSFGSANEKLFF.

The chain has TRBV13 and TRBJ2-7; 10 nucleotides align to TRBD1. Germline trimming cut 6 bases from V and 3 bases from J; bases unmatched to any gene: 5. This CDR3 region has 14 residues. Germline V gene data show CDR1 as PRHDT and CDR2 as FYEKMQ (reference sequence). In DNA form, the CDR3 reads TGTGCCAGCAGTTTGACAGGGGGCGACTACGAGCAGTACTTC. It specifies CASSLTGGDYEQYF.

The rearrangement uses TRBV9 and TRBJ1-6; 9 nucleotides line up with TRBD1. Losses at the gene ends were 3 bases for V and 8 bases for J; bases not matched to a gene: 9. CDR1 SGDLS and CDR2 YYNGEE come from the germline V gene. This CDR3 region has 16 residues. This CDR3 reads CASSAPGQGYHSPLHF. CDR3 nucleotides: TGTGCCAGCAGCGCGCCGGGACAGGGATATCATTCACCCCTCCACTTT. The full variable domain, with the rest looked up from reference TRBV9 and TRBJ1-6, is DSGVTQTPKHLITATGQRVTLRCSPRSGDLSVYWYQQSLDQGLQFLIQYYNGEERAKGNILERFSAQQFPDLHSELNLSSLELGDSALYFCASSAPGQGYHSPLHFGNGTRLTVT.

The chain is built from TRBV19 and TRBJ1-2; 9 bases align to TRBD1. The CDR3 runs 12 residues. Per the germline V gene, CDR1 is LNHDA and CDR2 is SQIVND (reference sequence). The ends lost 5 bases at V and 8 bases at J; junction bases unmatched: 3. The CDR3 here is CASSRTGEGYTF. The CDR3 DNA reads TGTGCCAGTAGTCGGACAGGGGAGGGCTACACCTTC.

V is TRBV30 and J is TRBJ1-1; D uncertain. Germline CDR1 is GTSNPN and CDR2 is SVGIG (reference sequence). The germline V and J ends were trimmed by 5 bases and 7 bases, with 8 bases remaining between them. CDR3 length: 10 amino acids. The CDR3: CAWARGEAFF. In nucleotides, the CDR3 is TGTGCCTGGGCTCGGGGTGAAGCTTTCTTT.

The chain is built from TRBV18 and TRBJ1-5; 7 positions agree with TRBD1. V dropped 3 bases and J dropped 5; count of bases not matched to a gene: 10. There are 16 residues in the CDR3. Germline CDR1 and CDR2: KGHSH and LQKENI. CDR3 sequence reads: CASSPFSGGGYQPQHF. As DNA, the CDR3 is TGTGCCAGCTCACCCTTTTCAGGGGGTGGTTATCAGCCCCAGCATTTT.

This chain's CDR3 is CASSLEIRQSTEAFF. The CDR3 DNA reads as TGTGCCAGCAGCTTAGAAATAAGACAGAGCACTGAAGCTTTCTTT. The chain joins TRBV11-2 to TRBJ1-1, with TRBD1 as a possible D gene (5 bases). CDR3 length: 15 amino acids. V lost 0 bases to trimming and J lost 4 bases, with 12 bases between them. Germline loops: CDR1 SGHAT, CDR2 FQNNGV.

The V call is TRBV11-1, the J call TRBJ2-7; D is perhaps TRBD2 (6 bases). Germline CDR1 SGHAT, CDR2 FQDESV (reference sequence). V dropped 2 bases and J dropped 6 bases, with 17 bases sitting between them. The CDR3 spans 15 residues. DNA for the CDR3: TGTGCCAGCAGCTTACCCAACAGGCGGGGACCCGAGCAGTACTTC. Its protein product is CASSLPNRRGPEQYF.

CDR3 nucleotide sequence: TGTGCCAGTAGTATTGGGGCACAGGGTAGAGGCGCAGATACGCAGTATTTT. Translated, it gives CASSIGAQGRGADTQYF. The rearrangement joins TRBV19 to TRBJ2-3; the D gene is possibly TRBD1 (6 bases). Trimming left V 3 bases short and J 4 bases short, with 20 bases between. This CDR3 is built from 17 residues. CDR1 LNHDA and CDR2 SQIVND come from the germline V gene (reference sequence).

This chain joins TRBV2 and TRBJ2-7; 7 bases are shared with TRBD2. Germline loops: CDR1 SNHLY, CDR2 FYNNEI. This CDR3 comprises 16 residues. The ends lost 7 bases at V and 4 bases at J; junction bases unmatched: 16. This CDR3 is CASTAYGAGAEYEQYF. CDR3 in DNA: TGTGCCAGCACCGCGTACGGCGCGGGAGCGGAATACGAGCAGTACTTC.

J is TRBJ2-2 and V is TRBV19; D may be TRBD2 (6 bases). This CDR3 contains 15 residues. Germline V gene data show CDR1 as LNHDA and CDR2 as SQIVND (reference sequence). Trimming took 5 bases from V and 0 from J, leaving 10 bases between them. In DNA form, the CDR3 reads TGTGCCAGTAGTCGACTAGTTTCGAACACCGGGGAGCTGTTTTTT. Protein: CASSRLVSNTGELFF.

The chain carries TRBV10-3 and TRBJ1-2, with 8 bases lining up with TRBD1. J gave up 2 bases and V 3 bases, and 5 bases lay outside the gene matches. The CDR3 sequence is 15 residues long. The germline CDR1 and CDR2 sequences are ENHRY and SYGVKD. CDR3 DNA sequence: TGTGCCATCAGTGAACGACAGGGGAAAAACTATGGCTACACCTTC. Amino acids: CAISERQGKNYGYTF.

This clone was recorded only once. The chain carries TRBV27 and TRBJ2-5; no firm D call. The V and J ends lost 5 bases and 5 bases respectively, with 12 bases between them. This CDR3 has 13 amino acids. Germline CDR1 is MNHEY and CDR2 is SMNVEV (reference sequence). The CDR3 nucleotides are TGTGCCAGCAGTCCTCTTACGCGGGAGACCCAGTACTTC. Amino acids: CASSPLTRETQYF.

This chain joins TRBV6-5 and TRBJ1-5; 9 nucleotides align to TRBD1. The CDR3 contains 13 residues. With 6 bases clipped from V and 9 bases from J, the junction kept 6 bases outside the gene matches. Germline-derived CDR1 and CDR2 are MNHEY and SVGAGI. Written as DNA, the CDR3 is TGTGCCAGCAGGGGGACAGGGTTGTGGCCCCAGCATTTT. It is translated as CASRGTGLWPQHF.